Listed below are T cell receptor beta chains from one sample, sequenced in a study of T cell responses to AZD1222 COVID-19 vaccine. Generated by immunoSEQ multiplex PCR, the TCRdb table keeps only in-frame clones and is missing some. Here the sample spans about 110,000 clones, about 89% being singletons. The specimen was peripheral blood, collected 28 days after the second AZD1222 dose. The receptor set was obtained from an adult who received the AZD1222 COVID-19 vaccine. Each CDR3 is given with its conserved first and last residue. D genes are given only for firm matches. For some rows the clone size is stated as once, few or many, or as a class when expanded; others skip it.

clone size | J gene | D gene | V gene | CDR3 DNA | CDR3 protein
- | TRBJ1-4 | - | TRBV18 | TGTGCCAGCTCACCACTTAGGGACGGCCGTAATGAAAAACTGTTTTTT | CASSPLRDGRNEKLFF
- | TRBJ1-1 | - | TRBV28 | TGTGCCAGCATTCATCCCCCCAGGGAAGCTTTCTTT | CASIHPPREAFF
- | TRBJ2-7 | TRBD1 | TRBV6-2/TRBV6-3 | TGTGCCAGCAGTTCCCCCGACAGGGGGCGCGGCGAGCAGTACTTC | CASSSPDRGRGEQYF
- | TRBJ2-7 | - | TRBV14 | TGTGCCAGCAGCCAAGGGGACAAACCTCCCCACGAGCAGTACTTC | CASSQGDKPPHEQYF
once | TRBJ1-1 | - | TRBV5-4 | TGTGCCAGCAGCTTGGGTCCCACTGAAGCTTTCTTT | CASSLGPTEAFF
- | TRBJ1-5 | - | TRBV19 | TGTGCCAGTAGTATTCTGGGAAACAATCAGCCCCAGCATTTT | CASSILGNNQPQHF
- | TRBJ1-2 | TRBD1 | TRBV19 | TGTGCCAGTAGTAGGTCACAGGGGCGATCCGGAGGCTACACCTTC | CASSRSQGRSGGYTF
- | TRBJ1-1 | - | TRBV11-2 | TGTGCCAGCAGCCTAGGGCGGGGGGGCACTGAAGCTTTCTTT | CASSLGRGGTEAFF
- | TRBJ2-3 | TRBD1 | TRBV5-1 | TGCGCCAGCAGCCGGGGACAGGGGATGGGCGATACGCAGTATTTT | CASSRGQGMGDTQYF
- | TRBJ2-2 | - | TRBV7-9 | TGTGCCAGCTACGAGGGAATCACCGGGGAGCTGTTTTTT | CASYEGITGELFF
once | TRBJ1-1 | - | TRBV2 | TGTGCCAGCAGCACACAAGGGGGCACTGAAGCTTTCTTT | CASSTQGGTEAFF
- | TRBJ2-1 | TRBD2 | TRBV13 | TGTGCCAGCAGCTTTGGACTAGCGGGAGGGCCGAACACCTCCTACAATGAGCAGTTCTTC | CASSFGLAGGPNTSYNEQFF
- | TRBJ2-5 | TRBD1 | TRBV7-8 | TGTGCCAGCAGCTTCGTACAAACCTTCAGGGGGCATCGTGGGACCCAGTACTTC | CASSFVQTFRGHRGTQYF
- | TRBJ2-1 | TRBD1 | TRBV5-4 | TGTGCCAGCAGCCTCAGCTTGCAGGCAGGGGGCAATGAGCAGTTCTTC | CASSLSLQAGGNEQFF
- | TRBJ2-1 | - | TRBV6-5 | TGTGCCAGCAGTCCCCAGGCAGGGGCCTACAATGAGCAGTTCTTC | CASSPQAGAYNEQFF
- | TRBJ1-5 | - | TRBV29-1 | TGCAGCGTTGTGACGGCGATAGGGCAGCCCCAGCATTTT | CSVVTAIGQPQHF
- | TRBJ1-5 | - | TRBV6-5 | TGTGCCAGCAGGGCAGGGTTCGACAATCAGCCCCAGCATTTT | CASRAGFDNQPQHF
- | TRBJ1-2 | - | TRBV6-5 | TGTGCCAGCAGTTTCCTTGACTTGGGCTATGGCTACACCTTC | CASSFLDLGYGYTF
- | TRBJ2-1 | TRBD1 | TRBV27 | TGTGCCAGCAGTCGACAGGGAAGGCGGAGAGGTTACAATGAGCAGTTCTTC | CASSRQGRRRGYNEQFF
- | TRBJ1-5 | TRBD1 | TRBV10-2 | TGCGCCAGCAGCCTCGGGACAGGCAATCAGCCCCAGCATTTT | CASSLGTGNQPQHF
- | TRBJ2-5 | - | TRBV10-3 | TGTGCCATCAGTGCTGGCGGAGCTCAAGAGACCCAGTACTTC | CAISAGGAQETQYF
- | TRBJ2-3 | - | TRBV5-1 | TGCGCCAGCAGCTCTATGGGGGGCCCCCTTAGCACAGATACGCAGTATTTT | CASSSMGGPLSTDTQYF
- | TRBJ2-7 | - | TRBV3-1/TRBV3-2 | TGTGCCAGCAGGACAGGCTACGAGCAGTACTTC | CASRTGYEQYF
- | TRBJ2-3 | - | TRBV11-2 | TGTGCCAGCAGCTTAGACAGGTGGACAGATACGCAGTATTTT | CASSLDRWTDTQYF
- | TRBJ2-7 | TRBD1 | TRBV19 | TGTGCCAGTAGTATAGGTTACGGGACAGACTCCTACGAGCAGTACTTC | CASSIGYGTDSYEQYF
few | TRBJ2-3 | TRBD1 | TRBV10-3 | TGTGCCATCAGTGAGCTAGGACAGGGGATAGATACGCAGTATTTT | CAISELGQGIDTQYF
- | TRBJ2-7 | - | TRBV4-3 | TGCGCCAGCAGCCAAACTACTCCCTACGAGCAGTACTTC | CASSQTTPYEQYF
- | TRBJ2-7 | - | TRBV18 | TGTGCCAGCTCACCACCCCCGGCAGGGGTTGTAAACGAGCAGTACTTC | CASSPPPAGVVNEQYF
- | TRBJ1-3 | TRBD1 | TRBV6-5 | TGTGCCAGCAGTAGGACAGGGAGGTCTGGAAACACCATATATTTT | CASSRTGRSGNTIYF
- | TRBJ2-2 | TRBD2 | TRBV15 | TGTGCCACCAGCAGGGCGGGGGGCTCAACCGGGGAGCTGTTTTTT | CATSRAGGSTGELFF
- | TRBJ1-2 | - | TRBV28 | TGTGCCAGCAGTTTCATGGCAGGCGTCTATGGCTACACCTTC | CASSFMAGVYGYTF
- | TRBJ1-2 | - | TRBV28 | TGTGCCAGCAGTTTAAACACAGGGAACTATGGCTACACCTTC | CASSLNTGNYGYTF
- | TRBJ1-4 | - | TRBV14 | TGTGCCAGCAGCCGGGGGGCATTTAATGAAAAACTGTTTTTT | CASSRGAFNEKLFF
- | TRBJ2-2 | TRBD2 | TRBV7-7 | TGTGCCAGCAGCGAACGTTTAGCGGGGGAGACCACCGGGGAGCTGTTTTTT | CASSERLAGETTGELFF
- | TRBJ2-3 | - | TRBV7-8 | TGTGCCAGCAGCTACGTGGCCCGCACAGATACGCAGTATTTT | CASSYVARTDTQYF
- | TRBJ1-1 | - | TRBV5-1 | TGCGCCAGCAGCTTGGATTTGGGTGGTCTGAACACTGAAGCTTTCTTT | CASSLDLGGLNTEAFF
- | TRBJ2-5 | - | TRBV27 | TGTGCCAGCAGCCCAATGGGGCCCTACCAAGAGACCCAGTACTTC | CASSPMGPYQETQYF
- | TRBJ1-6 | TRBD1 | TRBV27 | TGTGCCAGCAGTTTAGGGCAGGGGGGTTCACCCCTCCACTTT | CASSLGQGGSPLHF
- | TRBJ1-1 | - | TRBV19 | TGTGCCAGTAGTATAGTCCCCGGACGGCTGAACACTGAAGCTTTCTTT | CASSIVPGRLNTEAFF
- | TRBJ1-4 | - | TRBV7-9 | TGTGCCAGCAGCGGAGACGGTATTGCAACTAATGAAAAACTGTTTTTT | CASSGDGIATNEKLFF
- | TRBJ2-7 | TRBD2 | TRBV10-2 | TGCGCCAGCAGTGATATCCGTCTAGCGGGAGGCGAGCAGTACTTC | CASSDIRLAGGEQYF